This T cell receptor beta chain was recorded in a study of sequential checkpoint blockade in melanoma. Study-wide background: Arm A got nivolumab then ipilimumab; arm B the reverse, 1:1. Both treatment sequences were followed by maintenance nivolumab.

Produced via immunoSEQ multiplex PCR; TCRdb's table is partial and in-frame only. The sample carries some 19,000 clones, 60% to 80% recorded once. Treatment noted: randomized to nivolumab then ipilimumab (arm A) or the reverse (arm B). Patients had received no earlier DNA-damaging chemotherapy. From thawed PBMCs, live CD3+CD8+ cells negative for CD19 and CD56 were sorted. This CDR3 is built from 13 residues. Germline V lookup: CDR1 SGDLS, CDR2 YYNGEE. V was shortened by 0 bases and J by 6 bases, with 8 bases between the two germline ends. The TCR was taken from a human donor with melanoma. This specimen was CD8+ T cells sorted from blood (inferred from file names), taken from a patient given nivolumab and ipilimumab in sequence. This chain links TRBV9 with TRBJ2-3; the D gene is possibly TRBD1 (6 bases). Written as DNA, the CDR3 is TGTGCCAGCAGCGTAGGGCAGGGGGATACGCAGTATTTT. Translation: CASSVGQGDTQYF.